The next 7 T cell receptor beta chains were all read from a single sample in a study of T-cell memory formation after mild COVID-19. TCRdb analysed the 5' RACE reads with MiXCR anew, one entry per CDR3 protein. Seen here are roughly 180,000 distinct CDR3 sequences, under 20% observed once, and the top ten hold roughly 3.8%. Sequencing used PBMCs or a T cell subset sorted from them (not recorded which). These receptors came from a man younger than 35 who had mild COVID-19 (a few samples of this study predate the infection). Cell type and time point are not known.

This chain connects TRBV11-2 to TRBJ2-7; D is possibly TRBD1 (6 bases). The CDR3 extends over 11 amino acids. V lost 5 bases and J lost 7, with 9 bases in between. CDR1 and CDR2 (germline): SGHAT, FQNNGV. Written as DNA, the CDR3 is TGTGCCAGCAGCCCGGGGACAGAGCAGTACTTC. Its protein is CASSPGTEQYF. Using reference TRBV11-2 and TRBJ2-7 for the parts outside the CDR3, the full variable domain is EAGVAQSPRYKIIEKRQSVAFWCNPISGHATLYWYQQILGQGPKLLIQFQNNGVVDDSQLPKDRFSAERLKGVDSTLKIQPAKLEDSAVYLCASSPGTEQYFGPGTRLTVT.

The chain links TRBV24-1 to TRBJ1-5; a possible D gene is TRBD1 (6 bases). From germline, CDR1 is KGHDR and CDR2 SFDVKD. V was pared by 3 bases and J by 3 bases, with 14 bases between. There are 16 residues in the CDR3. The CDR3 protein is CATSDPRGPYNQPQHF. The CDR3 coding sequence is TGTGCCACCAGTGATCCCCGGGGGCCGTACAATCAGCCCCAGCATTTT.

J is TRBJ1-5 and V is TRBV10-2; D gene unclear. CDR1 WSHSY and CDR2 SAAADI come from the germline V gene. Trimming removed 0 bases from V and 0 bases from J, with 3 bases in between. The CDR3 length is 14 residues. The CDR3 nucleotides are TGCGCCAGCAGTGAGTCACATAGCAATCAGCCCCAGCATTTT. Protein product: CASSESHSNQPQHF.

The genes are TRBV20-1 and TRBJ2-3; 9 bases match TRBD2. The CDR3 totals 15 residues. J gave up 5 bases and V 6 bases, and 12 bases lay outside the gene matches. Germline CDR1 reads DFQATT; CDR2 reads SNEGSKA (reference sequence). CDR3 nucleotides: TGCAGTGCACCAATGCGGGGGGGCCTTAAAGATACGCAGTATTTT. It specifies CSAPMRGGLKDTQYF.

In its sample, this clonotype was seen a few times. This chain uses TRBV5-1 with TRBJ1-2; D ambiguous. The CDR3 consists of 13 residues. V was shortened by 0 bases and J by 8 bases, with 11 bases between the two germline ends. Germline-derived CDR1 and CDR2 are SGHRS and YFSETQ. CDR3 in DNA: TGCGCCAGCAGCTTGGGGCTGGACGGAGGCTACACCTTC. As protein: CASSLGLDGGYTF.

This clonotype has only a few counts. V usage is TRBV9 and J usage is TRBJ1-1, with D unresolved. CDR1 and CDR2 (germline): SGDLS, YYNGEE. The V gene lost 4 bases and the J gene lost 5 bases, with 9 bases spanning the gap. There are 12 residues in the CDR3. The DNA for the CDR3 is TGTGCCAGCAGCTCCCTCGCGACTGAAGCTTTCTTT. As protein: CASSSLATEAFF.

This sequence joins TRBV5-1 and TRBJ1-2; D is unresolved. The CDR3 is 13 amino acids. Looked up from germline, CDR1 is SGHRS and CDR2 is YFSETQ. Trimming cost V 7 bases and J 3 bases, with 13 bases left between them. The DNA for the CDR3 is TGCGCCAGCTCAGCCGCGGAATACTATGGCTACACCTTC. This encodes CASSAAEYYGYTF.